The clone carrying this T cell receptor beta chain was found a few times. The data are from a study of blood T cell repertoires in COVID-19. Across the study: Specimens from acute and convalescent COVID-19 originated in the United States, Italy and Spain. From T cells, B-cell-depleted T cells, or PBMCs came the material, which was cDNA or gDNA.

This CDR3 region has 15 residues. V lost 4 bases and J 4 bases, leaving 17 bases between the germline ends. Germline V gene lookup returns CDR1 SGHRS and CDR2 YFSETQ. Per the original data handling: Reference gene primer amplification in the assay estimated nucleated cell counts. Here immunoSEQ multiplex PCR was the method, and the copy in TCRdb shows in-frame clones only, minus some. V, J and clone size reflect that table, while D and trimming were determined from the DNA. This table has 130,000 to 150,000 clones, 75% to 90% appearing once. Sequencing used peripheral blood. This clonotype was sampled from a human donor in a cohort sampled during active COVID-19. This chain links TRBV5-1 with TRBJ1-1; D unresolved. In DNA form, the CDR3 reads TGCGCCAGCAGCCCGGGAGGAGGAGGGAGCACTGAAGCTTTCTTT. This codes for CASSPGGGGSTEAFF.